This is a list of T cell receptor beta chains from one sample in a study of blood T cell repertoires in COVID-19. Produced via immunoSEQ multiplex PCR; TCRdb's table is partial and in-frame only. The sample comprises 45,000 or so clones, 86% of which are singletons, and 2.1% rests with the top ten. What was sequenced was peripheral blood. The receptors stem from a woman aged 55-75 years with acute or convalescent COVID-19. Both conserved end residues are part of each CDR3. Rows give clone size only sometimes, using once, few, many, or a class for an expanded clone.

J: TRBJ2-3
length: 17
size: .
V: TRBV19
CDR3: CASSSPWDSRSTDTQYF

J: TRBJ1-1
length: 14
size: medium-sized
V: TRBV7-3
CDR3: CASSSRGLNTEAFF

J: TRBJ1-3
length: 14
size: once
V: TRBV7-2
CDR3: CASSPTGFRDTIYF

J: TRBJ2-1
length: 16
size: .
V: TRBV9
CDR3: CASSVMGQGDYNEQFF

J: TRBJ2-7
length: 15
size: .
V: TRBV28
CDR3: CASSLAAGGSYEQYF

J: TRBJ1-3
length: 14
size: .
V: TRBV29-1
CDR3: CSVGTGGSGNTIYF

J: TRBJ2-7
length: 13
size: .
V: TRBV12-3/TRBV12-4
CDR3: CASRYSTGTPPYF

J: TRBJ1-4
length: 13
size: .
V: TRBV5-1
CDR3: CASSSVFNEKLFF

J: TRBJ2-5
length: 14
size: .
V: TRBV20-1
CDR3: CSASVSGFMETQYF

J: TRBJ1-1
length: 14
size: .
V: TRBV6-2/TRBV6-3
CDR3: CASSPAGAGGRAFF

J: TRBJ2-2
length: 17
size: .
V: TRBV6-1
CDR3: CASSALAGGGYTGELFF

J: TRBJ2-1
length: 18
size: .
V: TRBV10-3
CDR3: CAISDGGTSGRIFNEQFF

J: TRBJ2-2
length: 14
size: .
V: TRBV6-5
CDR3: CASSSHRLTGELFF

J: TRBJ2-5
length: 11
size: .
V: TRBV7-6
CDR3: CASSQGETQYF

J: TRBJ2-7
length: 14
size: .
V: TRBV19
CDR3: CASKKEASSYEQYF

J: TRBJ2-7
length: 15
size: .
V: TRBV15
CDR3: CATSARTSGIYEQYF